The source of this T cell receptor (beta chain) is a study of blood T cell repertoires in COVID-19. About the study: PBMCs, B-cell-depleted T cells, or T cells provided the cDNA or gDNA that made up the material.

Using immunoSEQ multiplex PCR, the repertoire was profiled, and TCRdb retains in-frame clones only, with some absent. The sample has roughly 250,000 clones, approximately 90% seen once. Trimming removed 4 bases from V and 6 bases from J, with 21 bases in between. The CDR3 contains 16 residues. Germline lookup yields CDR1 MDHEN and CDR2 SYDVKM. The age range of participants was about 18 to 95 years, with residence in approximately 25 US areas. Individuals in the exposed group had encountered a COVID-19 case within 2 weeks preceding study entry. The V call is TRBV28, the J call TRBJ1-2; D may be TRBD1 (6 bases). The source is a man between 45 and 60 years old who had been exposed to COVID-19. The specimen sequenced was PBMCs or T cells enriched from blood (not recorded which). DNA of the CDR3: TGTGCCAGCAGTTATCCTTTACAGGGCGAAGTGGATGGCTACACCTTC. The encoded protein is CASSYPLQGEVDGYTF.